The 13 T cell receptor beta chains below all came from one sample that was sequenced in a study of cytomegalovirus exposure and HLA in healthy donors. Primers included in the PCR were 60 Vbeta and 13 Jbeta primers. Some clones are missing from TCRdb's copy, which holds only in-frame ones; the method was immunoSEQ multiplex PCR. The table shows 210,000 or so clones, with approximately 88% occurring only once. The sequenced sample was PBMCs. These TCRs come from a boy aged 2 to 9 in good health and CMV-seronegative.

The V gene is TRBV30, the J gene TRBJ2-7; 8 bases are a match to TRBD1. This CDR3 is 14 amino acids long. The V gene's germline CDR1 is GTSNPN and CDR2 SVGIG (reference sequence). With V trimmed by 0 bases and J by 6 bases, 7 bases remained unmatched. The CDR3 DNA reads TGTGCCTGGAGTGTACTAGGACAGGGAGGCGAGCAGTACTTC. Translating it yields CAWSVLGQGGEQYF.

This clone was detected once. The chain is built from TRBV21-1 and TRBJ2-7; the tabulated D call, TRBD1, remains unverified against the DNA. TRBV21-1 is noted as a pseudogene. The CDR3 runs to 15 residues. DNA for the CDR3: TGTGCCAGCAGGGGGACAGGGAAGTCCTCCTACGAGCAGTACTTC. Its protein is CASRGTGKSSYEQYF.

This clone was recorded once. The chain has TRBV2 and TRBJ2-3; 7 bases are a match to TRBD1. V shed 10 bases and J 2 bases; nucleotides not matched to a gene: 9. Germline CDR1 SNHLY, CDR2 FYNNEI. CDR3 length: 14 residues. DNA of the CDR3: TGTGCCATAATGTCCAGGGGGATCACAGATACGCAGTATTTT. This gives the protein CAIMSRGITDTQYF.

The CDR3 loop is CASRDSGGAHNEQFF. The CDR3 nucleotides read TGCGCCAGCAGAGATAGCGGGGGGGCTCACAATGAGCAGTTCTTC. The chain carries TRBV5-1 and TRBJ2-1; 11 positions agree with TRBD2. Germline lookup yields CDR1 SGHRS and CDR2 YFSETQ. After removal of 5 bases from V and 5 bases from J, the junction contained 6 bases not matched to a gene. The CDR3 is made up of 15 amino acids.

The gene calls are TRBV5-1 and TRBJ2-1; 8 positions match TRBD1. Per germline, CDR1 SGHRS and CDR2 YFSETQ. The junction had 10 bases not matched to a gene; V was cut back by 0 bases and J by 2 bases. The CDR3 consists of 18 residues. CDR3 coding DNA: TGCGCCAGCAGCTTGGCAACAATCGGACAGGGCGCCTACAATGAGCAGTTCTTC. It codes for CASSLATIGQGAYNEQFF.

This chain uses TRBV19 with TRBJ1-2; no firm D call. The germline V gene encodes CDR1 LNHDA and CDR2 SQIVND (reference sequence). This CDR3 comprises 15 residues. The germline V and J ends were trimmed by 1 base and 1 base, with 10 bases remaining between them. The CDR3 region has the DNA TGTGCCAGTAGTATAGTGGCCAGTCATAACTATGGCTACACCTTC. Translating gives CASSIVASHNYGYTF.

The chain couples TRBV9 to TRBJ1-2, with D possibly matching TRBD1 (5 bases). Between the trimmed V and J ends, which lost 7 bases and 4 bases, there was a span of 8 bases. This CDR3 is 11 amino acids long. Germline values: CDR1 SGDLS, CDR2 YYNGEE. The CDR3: CASPGGYGYTF. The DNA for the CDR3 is TGTGCCAGCCCCGGGGGCTATGGCTACACCTTC. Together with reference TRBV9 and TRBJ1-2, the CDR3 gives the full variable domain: DSGVTQTPKHLITATGQRVTLRCSPRSGDLSVYWYQQSLDQGLQFLIQYYNGEERAKGNILERFSAQQFPDLHSELNLSSLELGDSALYFCASPGGYGYTFGSGTRLTVV.

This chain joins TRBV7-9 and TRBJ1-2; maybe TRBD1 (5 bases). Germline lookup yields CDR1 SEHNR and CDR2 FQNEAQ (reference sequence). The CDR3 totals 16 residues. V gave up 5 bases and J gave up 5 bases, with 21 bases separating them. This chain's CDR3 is CASSPPGQLTGYGYTF. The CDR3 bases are TGTGCCAGCAGCCCCCCAGGGCAGCTAACTGGGTATGGCTACACCTTC.

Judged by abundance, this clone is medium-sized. In nucleotides, the CDR3 is TGTGCCAGCAGCTTATCGAGATCATGGACAGGGAGAACAGATACGCAGTATTTT. Encoded protein: CASSLSRSWTGRTDTQYF. This chain uses TRBV11-3 with TRBJ2-3; the match to TRBD1 covers 8 bases. CDR1 is SGHNT and CDR2 is YENEEA in the germline V gene. The CDR3 covers 18 residues. V shed 2 bases and J 3 bases; nucleotides not matched to a gene: 13.

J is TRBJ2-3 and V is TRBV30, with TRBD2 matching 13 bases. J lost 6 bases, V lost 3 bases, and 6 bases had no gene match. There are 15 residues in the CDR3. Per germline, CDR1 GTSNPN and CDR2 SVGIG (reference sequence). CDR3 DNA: TGTGCCTGGAGACTAGCGGGGGGGTTCAAGGATACGCAGTATTTT. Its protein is CAWRLAGGFKDTQYF.

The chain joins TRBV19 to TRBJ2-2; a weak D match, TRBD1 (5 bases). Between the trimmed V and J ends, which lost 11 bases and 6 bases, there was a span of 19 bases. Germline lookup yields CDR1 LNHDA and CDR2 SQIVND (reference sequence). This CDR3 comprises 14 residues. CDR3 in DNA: TGTGCCTTCTGCAGAATCAGGGATGCCGGGGAGCTGTTTTTT. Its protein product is CAFCRIRDAGELFF. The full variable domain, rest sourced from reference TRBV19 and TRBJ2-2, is DGGITQSPKYLFRKEGQNVTLSCEQNLNHDAMYWYRQDPGQGLRLIYYSQIVNDFQKGDIAEGYSVSREKKESFPLTVTSAQKNPTAFYLCAFCRIRDAGELFFGEGSRLTVL.

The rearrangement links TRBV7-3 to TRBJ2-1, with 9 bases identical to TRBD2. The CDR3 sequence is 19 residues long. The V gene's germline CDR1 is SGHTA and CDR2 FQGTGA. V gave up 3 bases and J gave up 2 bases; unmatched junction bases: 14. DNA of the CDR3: TGTGCCAGCAGCTTTTTCCCCAGCGGGGGGTCTTATGCCTACAATGAGCAGTTCTTC. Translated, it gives CASSFFPSGGSYAYNEQFF.

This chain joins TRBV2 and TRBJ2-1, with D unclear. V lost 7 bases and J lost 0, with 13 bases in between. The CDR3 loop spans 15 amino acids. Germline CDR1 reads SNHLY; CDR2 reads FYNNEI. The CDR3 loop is CASKVAVSSYNEQFF. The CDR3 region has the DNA TGTGCCAGCAAGGTAGCTGTAAGCTCCTACAATGAGCAGTTCTTC.